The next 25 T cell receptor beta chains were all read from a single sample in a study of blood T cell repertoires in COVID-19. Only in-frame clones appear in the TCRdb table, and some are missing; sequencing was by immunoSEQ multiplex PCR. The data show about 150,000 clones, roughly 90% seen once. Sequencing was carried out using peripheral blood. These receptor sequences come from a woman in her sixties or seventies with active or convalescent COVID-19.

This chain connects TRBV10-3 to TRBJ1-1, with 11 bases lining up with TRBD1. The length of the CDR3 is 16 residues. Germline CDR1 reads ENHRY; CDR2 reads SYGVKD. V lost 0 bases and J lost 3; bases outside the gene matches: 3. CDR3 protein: CAISESPGQGDTEAFF. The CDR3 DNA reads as TGTGCCATCAGTGAGTCACCGGGACAGGGGGACACTGAAGCTTTCTTT.

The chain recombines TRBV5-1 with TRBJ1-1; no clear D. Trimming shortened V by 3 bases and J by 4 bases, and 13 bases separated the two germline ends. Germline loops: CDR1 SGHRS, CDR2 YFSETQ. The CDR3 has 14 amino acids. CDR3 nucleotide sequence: TGCGCCAGCAGCTATCTGGAGCGGGGCACTGAAGCTTTCTTT. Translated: CASSYLERGTEAFF.

In nucleotides, the CDR3 is TGTGCCAGCGATACAGGGGGGAACTATGGCTACACCTTC. Encoded protein: CASDTGGNYGYTF. The chain joins TRBV13 to TRBJ1-2; 8 bases are a match to TRBD1. Germline V gene sequence: CDR1 PRHDT, CDR2 FYEKMQ (reference sequence). The V gene end was trimmed by 8 bases and the J gene end by 2 bases; junction bases not matched to a gene: 4. This CDR3 has 13 amino acids.

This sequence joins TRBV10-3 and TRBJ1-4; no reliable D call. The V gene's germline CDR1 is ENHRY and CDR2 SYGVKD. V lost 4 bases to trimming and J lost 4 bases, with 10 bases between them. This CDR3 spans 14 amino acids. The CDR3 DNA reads TGTGCCATCAGTGGGAATGGCGGTAATGAAAAACTGTTTTTT. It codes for CAISGNGGNEKLFF.

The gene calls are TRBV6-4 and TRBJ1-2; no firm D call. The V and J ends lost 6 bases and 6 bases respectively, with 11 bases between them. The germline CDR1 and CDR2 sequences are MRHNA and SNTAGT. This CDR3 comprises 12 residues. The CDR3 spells CASRRQRNGYTF. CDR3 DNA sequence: TGTGCCAGCAGAAGACAACGAAATGGCTACACCTTC.

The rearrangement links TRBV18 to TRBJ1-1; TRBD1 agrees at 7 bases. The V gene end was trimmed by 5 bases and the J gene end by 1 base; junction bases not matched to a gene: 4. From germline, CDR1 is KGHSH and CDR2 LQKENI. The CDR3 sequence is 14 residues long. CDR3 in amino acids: CASSSGTENTEAFF. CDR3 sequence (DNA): TGTGCCAGCTCATCGGGGACAGAGAACACTGAAGCTTTCTTT.

The chain's CDR3 is CASSLAGTSHEQFF. CDR3 in DNA: TGTGCCAGCAGCTTAGCGGGGACTAGCCATGAGCAGTTCTTC. The chain uses TRBV7-2 and TRBJ2-1, with TRBD2 matching 9 bases. The CDR3 loop spans 14 amino acids. Germline V gene sequence: CDR1 SGHTA, CDR2 FQGNSA. The junction had 2 bases not matched to a gene; V was cut back by 0 bases and J by 8 bases.

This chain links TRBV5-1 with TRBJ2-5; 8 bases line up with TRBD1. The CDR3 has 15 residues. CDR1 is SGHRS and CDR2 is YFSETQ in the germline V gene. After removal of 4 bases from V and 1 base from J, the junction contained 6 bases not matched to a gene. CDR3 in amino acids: CASSDGQGSQETQYF. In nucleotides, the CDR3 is TGCGCCAGCAGCGACGGACAGGGCTCCCAAGAGACCCAGTACTTC.

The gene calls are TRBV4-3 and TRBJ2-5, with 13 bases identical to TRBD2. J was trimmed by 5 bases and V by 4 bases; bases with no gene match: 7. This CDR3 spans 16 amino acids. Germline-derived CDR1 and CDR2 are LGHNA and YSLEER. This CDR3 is CASSPKKTSGGETQYF. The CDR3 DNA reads TGCGCCAGCAGCCCTAAAAAGACTAGCGGGGGGGAGACCCAGTACTTC.

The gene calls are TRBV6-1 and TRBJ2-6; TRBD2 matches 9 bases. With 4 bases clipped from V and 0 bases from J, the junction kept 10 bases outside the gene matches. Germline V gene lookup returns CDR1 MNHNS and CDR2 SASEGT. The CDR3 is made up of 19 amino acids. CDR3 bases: TGTGCCAGCAGTGTAACGCTAGCGGGGACCTTCTCTGGGGCCAACGTCCTGACTTTC. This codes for CASSVTLAGTFSGANVLTF.

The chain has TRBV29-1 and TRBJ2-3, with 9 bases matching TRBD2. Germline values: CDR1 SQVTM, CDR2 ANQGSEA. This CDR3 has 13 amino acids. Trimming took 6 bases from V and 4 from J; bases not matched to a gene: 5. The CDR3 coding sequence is TGCAGCGTGCGGACTAGCGTGGCAGATACGCAGTATTTT. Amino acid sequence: CSVRTSVADTQYF.

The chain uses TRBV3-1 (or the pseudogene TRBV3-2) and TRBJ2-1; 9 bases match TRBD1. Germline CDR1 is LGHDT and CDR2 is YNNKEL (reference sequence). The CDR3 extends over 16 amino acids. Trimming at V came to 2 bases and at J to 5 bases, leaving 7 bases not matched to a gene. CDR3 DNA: TGTGCCAGCAGCCAACCGGGACAGGGTAGTAACAATGAGCAGTTCTTC. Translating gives CASSQPGQGSNNEQFF.

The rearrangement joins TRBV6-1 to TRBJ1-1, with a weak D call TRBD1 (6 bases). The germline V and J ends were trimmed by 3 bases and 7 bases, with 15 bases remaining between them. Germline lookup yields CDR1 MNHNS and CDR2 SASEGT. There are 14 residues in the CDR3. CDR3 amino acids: CASSEGAGSDEAFF. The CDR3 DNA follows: TGTGCCAGCAGTGAGGGGGCCGGGTCGGATGAAGCTTTCTTT.

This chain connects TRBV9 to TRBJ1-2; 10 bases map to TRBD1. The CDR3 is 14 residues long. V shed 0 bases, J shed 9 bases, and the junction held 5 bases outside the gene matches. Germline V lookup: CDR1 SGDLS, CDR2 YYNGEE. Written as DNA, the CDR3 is TGTGCCAGCAGCGTAGAGGGACAGGGGCTTCGCTACACCTTC. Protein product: CASSVEGQGLRYTF.

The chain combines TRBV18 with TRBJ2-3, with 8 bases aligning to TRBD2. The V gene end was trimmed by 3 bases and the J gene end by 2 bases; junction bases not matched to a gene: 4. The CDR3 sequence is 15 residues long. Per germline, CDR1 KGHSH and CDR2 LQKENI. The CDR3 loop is CASSPRGGTTDTQYF. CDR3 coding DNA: TGTGCCAGCTCACCGCGCGGGGGGACCACAGATACGCAGTATTTT.

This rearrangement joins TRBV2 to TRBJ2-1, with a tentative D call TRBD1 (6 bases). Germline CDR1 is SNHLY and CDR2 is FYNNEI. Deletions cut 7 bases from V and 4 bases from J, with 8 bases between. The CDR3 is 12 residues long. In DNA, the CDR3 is TGTGCCAGCACAGGGGAATACAATGAGCAGTTCTTC. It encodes CASTGEYNEQFF.

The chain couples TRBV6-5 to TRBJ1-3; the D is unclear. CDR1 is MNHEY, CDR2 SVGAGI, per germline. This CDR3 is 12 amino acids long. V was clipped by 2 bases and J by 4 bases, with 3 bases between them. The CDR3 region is CASSYSGNTIYF. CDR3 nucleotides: TGTGCCAGCAGTTACAGCGGAAACACCATATATTTT.

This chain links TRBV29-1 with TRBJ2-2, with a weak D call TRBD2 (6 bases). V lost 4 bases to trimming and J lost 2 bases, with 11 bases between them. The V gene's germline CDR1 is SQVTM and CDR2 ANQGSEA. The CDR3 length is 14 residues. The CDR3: CSVGAGSNTGELFF. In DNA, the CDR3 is TGCAGCGTTGGTGCGGGGTCTAACACCGGGGAGCTGTTTTTT.

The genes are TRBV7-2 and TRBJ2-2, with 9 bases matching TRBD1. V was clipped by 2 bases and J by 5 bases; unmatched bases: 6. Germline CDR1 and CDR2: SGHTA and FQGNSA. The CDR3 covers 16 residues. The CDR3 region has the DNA TGTGCCAGCAGCTTAAGGGACAGGGCGAGAACCGGGGAGCTGTTTTTT. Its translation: CASSLRDRARTGELFF.

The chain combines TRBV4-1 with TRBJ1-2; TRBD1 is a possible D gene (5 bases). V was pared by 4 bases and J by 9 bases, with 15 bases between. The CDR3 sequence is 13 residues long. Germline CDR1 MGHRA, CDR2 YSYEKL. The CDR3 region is CASSRDQGTRYTF. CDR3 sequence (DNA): TGCGCCAGCAGCCGAGACCAGGGTACGCGCTACACCTTC.

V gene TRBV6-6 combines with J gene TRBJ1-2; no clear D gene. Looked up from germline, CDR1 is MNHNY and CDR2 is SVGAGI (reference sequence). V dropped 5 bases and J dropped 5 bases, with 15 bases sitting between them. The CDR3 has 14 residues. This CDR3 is CASSPDGGNYGYTF. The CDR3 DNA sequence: TGTGCCAGCAGTCCGGACGGAGGCAATTATGGCTACACCTTC.

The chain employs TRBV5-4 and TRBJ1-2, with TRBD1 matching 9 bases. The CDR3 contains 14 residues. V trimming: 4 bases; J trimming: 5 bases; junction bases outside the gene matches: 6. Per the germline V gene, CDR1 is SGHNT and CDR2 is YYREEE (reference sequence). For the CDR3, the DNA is TGTGCCAGCAGCATTTGGACAGGGGAATATGGCTACACCTTC. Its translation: CASSIWTGEYGYTF.

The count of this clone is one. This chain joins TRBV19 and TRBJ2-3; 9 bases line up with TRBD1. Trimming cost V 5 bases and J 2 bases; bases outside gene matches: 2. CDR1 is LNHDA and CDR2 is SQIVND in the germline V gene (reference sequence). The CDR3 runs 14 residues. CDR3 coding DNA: TGTGCCAGTAGTCGGACAGGGGTCACAGATACGCAGTATTTT. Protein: CASSRTGVTDTQYF.

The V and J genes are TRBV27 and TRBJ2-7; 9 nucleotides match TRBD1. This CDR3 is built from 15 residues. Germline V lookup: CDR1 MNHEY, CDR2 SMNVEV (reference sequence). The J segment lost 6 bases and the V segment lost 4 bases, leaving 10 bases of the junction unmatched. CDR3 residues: CASSSPGQGFSEQYF. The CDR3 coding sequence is TGTGCCAGCAGTTCCCCGGGACAGGGCTTTTCCGAGCAGTACTTC.

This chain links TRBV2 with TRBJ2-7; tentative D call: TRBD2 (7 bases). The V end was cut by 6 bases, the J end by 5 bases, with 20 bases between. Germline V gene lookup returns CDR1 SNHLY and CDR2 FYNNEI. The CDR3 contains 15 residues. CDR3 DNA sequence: TGTGCCAGCAGCCCCTCTTTCGGGGGGCCGGACGAGCAGTACTTC. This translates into CASSPSFGGPDEQYF.